These 10 T cell receptor beta chains were sequenced from one sample in a study of early T cells in non-severe SARS-CoV-2 infection. TCRdb passed the 5' RACE reads through MiXCR, listing each CDR3 protein once. Here the sample spans fewer than 90,000 distinct CDR3 sequences, around 14% being singletons. The sequenced sample was whole blood. These receptors were obtained from an adult who was a healthcare worker with PCR-confirmed SARS-CoV-2 infection or an uninfected control (not recorded which).

The chain joins TRBV7-9 to TRBJ1-2; tentatively, D is TRBD1 (5 bases). There are 13 residues in the CDR3. Germline V gives CDR1 SEHNR, CDR2 FQNEAQ (reference sequence). Deletions cut 5 bases from V and 4 bases from J, with 11 bases between. CDR3 region: CASSETAAYGYTF. DNA of the CDR3: TGTGCCAGCAGCGAGACAGCCGCCTATGGCTACACCTTC.

This clonotype was observed at least ten times. The chain combines TRBV7-6 with TRBJ2-4, with 10 bases lining up with TRBD1. CDR1 is SGHVS, CDR2 FNYEAQ, per germline. The CDR3 is 15 residues long. Trimming cost V 5 bases and J 9 bases; bases outside gene matches: 10. CDR3 bases: TGTGCCAGCAGCGCTGGACAGGGGGTAGGGAGCATTCAGTACTTC. Amino acids: CASSAGQGVGSIQYF.

J is TRBJ1-1 and V is TRBV11-1, with D unclear. CDR1 and CDR2 (germline): SGHAT, FQDESV (reference sequence). The CDR3 has 13 amino acids. V was clipped by 4 bases and J by 0 bases, with 6 bases between them. As DNA, the CDR3 is TGTGCCAGCAGCTCACCAATGAACACTGAAGCTTTCTTT. Protein product: CASSSPMNTEAFF.

This clonotype came up many times. V is TRBV2 and J is TRBJ2-7; TRBD1 aligns across 8 bases. The CDR3 contains 16 residues. Germline CDR1 is SNHLY and CDR2 is FYNNEI. V gave up 6 bases and J gave up 9 bases; unmatched junction bases: 19. This CDR3 reads CASSASRTGRRDVQYF. CDR3 nucleotides: TGTGCCAGCAGCGCGTCGCGGACAGGGAGGAGGGATGTGCAGTACTTC. The full variable domain, with the rest looked up from reference TRBV2 and TRBJ2-7, is EPEVTQTPSHQVTQMGQEVILRCVPISNHLYFYWYRQILGQKVEFLVSFYNNEISEKSEIFDDQFSVERPDGSNFTLKIRSTKLEDSAMYFCASSASRTGRRDVQYFGPGTRLTVT.

This clonotype was recorded a few times. This chain links TRBV7-9 with TRBJ2-7; D uncertain. Trimming shortened V by 4 bases and J by 5 bases, and 9 bases separated the two germline ends. This CDR3 has 12 residues. Germline CDR1 reads SEHNR; CDR2 reads FQNEAQ (reference sequence). The CDR3: CASSSVSNEQYF. CDR3 bases: TGTGCCAGCAGCTCGGTCTCTAACGAGCAGTACTTC.

This clonotype has a handful of counts. The J gene is TRBJ1-3, the V gene TRBV28, with D possibly matching TRBD1 (5 bases). The V end was cut by 5 bases, the J end by 4 bases, with 15 bases between. This CDR3 has 15 residues. CDR1 MDHEN and CDR2 SYDVKM come from the germline V gene. DNA of the CDR3: TGTGCCAGCAGTCTCCCGAGGGGCAGCGGAAACACCATATATTTT. Translation gives CASSLPRGSGNTIYF. The entire variable domain, with the rest obtained from reference TRBV28 and TRBJ1-3, is as follows: DVKVTQSSRYLVKRTGEKVFLECVQDMDHENMFWYRQDPGLGLRLIYFSYDVKMKEKGDIPEGYSVSREKKERFSLILESASTNQTSMYLCASSLPRGSGNTIYFGEGSWLTVV.

The table lists this clonotype with a few counts. The chain combines TRBV7-9 with TRBJ2-7; 7 nucleotides line up with TRBD1. Germline CDR1 SEHNR, CDR2 FQNEAQ (reference sequence). J lost 5 bases, V lost 0 bases, and 7 bases had no gene match. This CDR3 comprises 15 residues. CDR3 protein: CASSLAVTGSNEQYF. Written as DNA, the CDR3 is TGTGCCAGCAGCTTAGCTGTGACAGGGTCCAACGAGCAGTACTTC.

The chain links TRBV4-2 to TRBJ2-3, with D tentatively TRBD1 or TRBD2 (6 bases each). Germline V gene lookup returns CDR1 LGHNA and CDR2 YNFKEQ. The CDR3 contains 16 residues. The V and J ends lost 1 base and 3 bases respectively, with 14 bases between them. CDR3 amino acids: CASSQATGRPTDTQYF. Here the CDR3 DNA reads TGTGCCAGCAGCCAAGCTACAGGGAGGCCGACAGATACGCAGTATTTT.

The sample holds a few counts of this clonotype. The chain recombines TRBV5-4 with TRBJ2-1; the D gene is possibly TRBD2 (6 bases). The CDR3 totals 16 residues. From germline, CDR1 is SGHNT and CDR2 YYREEE (reference sequence). V lost 3 bases and J 1 base, leaving 14 bases between the germline ends. The CDR3: CASSSRRDSSYNEQFF. CDR3 sequence (DNA): TGTGCCAGCAGCTCCAGACGGGACTCATCCTACAATGAGCAGTTCTTC. The variable domain in full, with the rest retrieved from reference TRBV5-4 and TRBJ2-1, is ETGVTQSPTHLIKTRGQQVTLRCSSQSGHNTVSWYQQALGQGPQFIFQYYREEENGRGNFPPRFSGLQFPNYSSELNVNALELDDSALYLCASSSRRDSSYNEQFFGPGTRLTVL.

This clonotype was seen a handful of times. The chain employs TRBV6-5 and TRBJ1-2; D is perhaps TRBD1 (5 bases). The CDR3 is 15 residues long. CDR1 MNHEY and CDR2 SVGAGI come from the germline V gene. Trimming removed 5 bases at V and 3 bases at J, with 16 bases between. CDR3 sequence: CASSPNRQPDYGYTF. The DNA of the CDR3 is TGTGCCAGCAGTCCAAACCGACAGCCTGACTATGGCTACACCTTC.